Listed here is a single T cell receptor (beta chain). This entry is derived from a study of T-cell memory formation after mild COVID-19. TCRdb processed the 5' RACE reads anew with MiXCR; each CDR3 protein has one entry. The sample comprises 300,000 to 400,000 distinct CDR3 sequences, 28% of which are singletons, and approximately 12% rests with the top ten. Unmatched junction bases numbered 3, after V lost 3 bases and J lost 0 bases. Germline CDR1 reads SGHRS; CDR2 reads YFSETQ. This CDR3 region has 15 residues. The sequence was collected from an adult woman who had mild COVID-19 (a few samples of this study predate the infection). Cell type and time point are not known. The chain carries TRBV5-1 and TRBJ2-3; 8 bases line up with TRBD1. Sequencing input: PBMCs or a T cell subset sorted from them (not recorded which). This CDR3 reads CASSSRGQSTDTQYF. CDR3 DNA sequence: TGCGCCAGCAGCTCCAGGGGGCAGAGCACAGATACGCAGTATTTT.